This TCR beta chain was recovered during a study of shared clonotypes between healthy human individuals. Points from the study as a whole: Approximately 4.9% of naive CD4 clonotypes were shared across a few donors.

CD8 memory comprised CD45RO+ plus CCR7-negative CD45RA+ TemRA cells. The germline V gene encodes CDR1 LGHNT and CDR2 FRNRAP. This CDR3 contains 15 residues. The V and J ends lost 5 bases and 8 bases respectively, with 19 bases between them. A remark on this clone: Its matching antigen is unknown.

Tens of thousands of T cell genomes (approximately 190 ng DNA) went into each sorted-subset replicate. The method was immunoSEQ multiplex PCR; TCRdb's version includes in-frame clones alone and lacks a portion of them. The data hold 650,000 to 700,000 clones, with about nine tenths observed a single time. The material sequenced was memory CD8+ T cells from PBMCs. Subset given: CD45RO+ cells pooled with CCR7-negative TemRA cells. The receptor was isolated from a man younger than 30 in good health. Some clones in this sample may be carry-over from other donors' samples. The chain recombines TRBV12-5 with TRBJ2-1, with D possibly being TRBD1 (5 bases). The CDR3 here is CASGPDTWTADEQFF. The CDR3 DNA reads TGTGCTAGTGGTCCGGACACCTGGACCGCAGATGAGCAGTTCTTC.